A selection of T cell receptor beta chains follows, all from one sample in a study of T cells expressing NK-cell markers. TCRdb reprocessed the 5' RACE reads; each CDR3 protein has one entry and no DNA is given. The sample holds 250,000 to 300,000 distinct CDR3 sequences. The sample taken for sequencing was blood T cells: a sorted CD56 or NKG2C T cell subset, CD4+ or CD8+ T cells, or bulk PBMC T cells (not recorded which). Receptor source: a woman aged 18 to 75 in good health. CDR3s include the opening cysteine and the closing phenylalanine or tryptophan. Fields, in order: V gene, J gene, CDR3 protein.

v_call: TRBV25-1
j_call: TRBJ2-7
cdr3_aa: CASSGSTGVRYEQYF

v_call: TRBV7-2
j_call: TRBJ2-7
cdr3_aa: CASSLTSGLPREQYF

v_call: TRBV7-2
j_call: TRBJ2-1
cdr3_aa: CASSWTGGNEQFF

v_call: TRBV5-1
j_call: TRBJ2-7
cdr3_aa: CASSASGWRERDYF

v_call: TRBV4-3
j_call: TRBJ2-1
cdr3_aa: CASSQDTGVYEQFF

v_call: TRBV18
j_call: TRBJ1-1
cdr3_aa: CASLQGVNTEAFF

v_call: TRBV20-1
j_call: TRBJ2-1
cdr3_aa: CSTVPSSYNEQFF

v_call: TRBV12-3/TRBV12-4
j_call: TRBJ2-1
cdr3_aa: CASTIRTSGSGEQFF

v_call: TRBV11-3
j_call: TRBJ2-3
cdr3_aa: CASSLTGGQADTQYF

v_call: TRBV6-1
j_call: TRBJ1-1
cdr3_aa: CASSEASWDQAFF

v_call: TRBV18
j_call: TRBJ1-2
cdr3_aa: CASSPGRGGDYGYTF

v_call: TRBV4-1
j_call: TRBJ2-3
cdr3_aa: CASSLGRQGPDTQYF

v_call: TRBV18
j_call: TRBJ2-5
cdr3_aa: CASTGALQETQYF

v_call: TRBV4-3
j_call: TRBJ2-1
cdr3_aa: CASSQEGRRNEQFF

v_call: TRBV7-2
j_call: TRBJ2-2
cdr3_aa: CASSLNSGVTGGELFF

v_call: TRBV4-1
j_call: TRBJ2-3
cdr3_aa: CASSQDTSTDTQYF

v_call: TRBV25-1
j_call: TRBJ1-6
cdr3_aa: CASSESQVRSPLHF

v_call: TRBV5-1
j_call: TRBJ2-5
cdr3_aa: CASSRAGPVQETQYF

v_call: TRBV4-2
j_call: TRBJ2-2
cdr3_aa: CASSPVRPTGELFF

v_call: TRBV7-2
j_call: TRBJ2-1
cdr3_aa: CASSGERGGRNEQFF

v_call: TRBV20-1
j_call: TRBJ2-3
cdr3_aa: CSARRTSGSTDTQYF

v_call: TRBV20-1
j_call: TRBJ2-3
cdr3_aa: CSAPRGAVDTQYF

v_call: TRBV5-1
j_call: TRBJ2-2
cdr3_aa: CASSSGSNTGELFF

v_call: TRBV5-6
j_call: TRBJ2-5
cdr3_aa: CASSRAGGHQETQYF

v_call: TRBV20-1
j_call: TRBJ2-7
cdr3_aa: CSAGRQGSSYEQYF

v_call: TRBV12-3/TRBV12-4
j_call: TRBJ2-7
cdr3_aa: CASSFFRYEQYF

v_call: TRBV3-1
j_call: TRBJ2-1
cdr3_aa: CASSERQTYNEQFF

v_call: TRBV19
j_call: TRBJ2-7
cdr3_aa: CASAEGQGKFYEQYF

v_call: TRBV25-1
j_call: TRBJ2-6
cdr3_aa: CASSDSGPGANVLTF

v_call: TRBV6-5
j_call: TRBJ2-6
cdr3_aa: CASSYSGAGANVLTF

v_call: TRBV7-2
j_call: TRBJ2-5
cdr3_aa: CASSAPGLEETQYF

v_call: TRBV4-1
j_call: TRBJ1-5
cdr3_aa: CASSHRTGTNQPQHF

v_call: TRBV27
j_call: TRBJ2-1
cdr3_aa: CASRTRQAANEQFF

v_call: TRBV29-1
j_call: TRBJ2-1
cdr3_aa: CSVQLAESYNEQFF

v_call: TRBV7-3
j_call: TRBJ2-3
cdr3_aa: CASSLTPVSGDTQYF

v_call: TRBV20-1
j_call: TRBJ1-5
cdr3_aa: CSVGGEGSNQPQHF

v_call: TRBV7-6
j_call: TRBJ2-7
cdr3_aa: CASSLDRDWDEQYF

v_call: TRBV27
j_call: TRBJ1-6
cdr3_aa: CASSLSPGSVNSPLHF

v_call: TRBV29-1
j_call: TRBJ2-3
cdr3_aa: CSDLPSTEDTQYF

v_call: TRBV7-2
j_call: TRBJ1-4
cdr3_aa: CASSPQGPGTGDEKLFF

v_call: TRBV3-1
j_call: TRBJ1-1
cdr3_aa: CASSPVPGRINTEAFF

v_call: TRBV10-2
j_call: TRBJ1-4
cdr3_aa: CASSVPGTGGEKLFF

v_call: TRBV10-3
j_call: TRBJ1-2
cdr3_aa: CAISEVRGAGYTF